This passage covers 29 T cell receptor beta chains from one sample sequenced in a study of T-cell reconstitution after alpha-beta-depleted transplantation in children. During its preparation, the TCRbeta library received unique molecular identifiers. MiXCR was run by TCRdb on the PCR reads, yielding one entry per CDR3 protein. The sample yields approximately 430,000 distinct CDR3 sequences, around 16% seen once. Specimen: PBMCs, mostly from graft donor cells, collected 360 days after TCRalphabeta/CD19-depleted stem cell transplant. These receptors were obtained from a boy less than two years old who had a stem cell transplant for Wiskott-Aldrich syndrome, so the T cells may come from the graft donor.

Only a few counts were recorded for this clonotype. The chain has TRBV7-2 and TRBJ2-7; possibly TRBD1 for D (5 bases). The germline CDR1 and CDR2 sequences are SGHTA and FQGNSA. Trimming left V 5 bases short and J 3 bases short, with 14 bases between. This CDR3 region has 14 residues. The CDR3 nucleotides read TGTGCCAGCAGCCTCGACAGACGGGTCTACGAGCAGTACTTC. Protein sequence: CASSLDRRVYEQYF.

The table lists this clonotype with many counts. The CDR3 coding sequence is TGCGCCAGCAGCGTTGACAGAAGTGAGGACGAGCAGTACTTC. It yields the protein CASSVDRSEDEQYF. V and J are TRBV5-1 and TRBJ2-7; possibly TRBD1 for D (5 bases). V lost 4 bases and J lost 5, with 16 bases in between. Germline V gene data show CDR1 as SGHRS and CDR2 as YFSETQ. This CDR3 contains 14 residues.

There are many counts of this clonotype. This chain joins TRBV5-1 and TRBJ2-1, with TRBD2 matching 7 bases. CDR3 length equals 15 residues. V lost 1 base to trimming and J lost 8 bases; unmatched junction nucleotides: 9. Germline CDR1 and CDR2: SGHRS and YFSETQ. The CDR3 loop is CASSLPGLVVDEQFF. In nucleotides, the CDR3 is TGCGCCAGCAGCTTGCCTGGACTAGTCGTCGATGAGCAGTTCTTC.

This clonotype was counted ten times or more. J is TRBJ2-7 and V is TRBV6-5; no clear D gene. Trimming removed 0 bases at V and 6 bases at J, with 6 bases between. The CDR3 covers 12 residues. Germline V gives CDR1 MNHEY, CDR2 SVGAGI. CDR3 bases: TGTGCCAGCAGTTACTCAACTGGCGAGCAGTACTTC. As protein: CASSYSTGEQYF.

This sequence joins TRBV20-1 and TRBJ1-6, with 8 bases that match TRBD1. Per the germline V gene, CDR1 is DFQATT and CDR2 is SNEGSKA (reference sequence). CDR3 length equals 16 residues. Trimming at V came to 0 bases and at J to 10 bases, leaving 11 bases not matched to a gene. The CDR3 DNA reads TGCAGTGCTAGAGATCTTCGACAGGGGAACAGATCACCCCTCCACTTT. Encoded protein: CSARDLRQGNRSPLHF.

This clonotype occurred a few times. The V gene is TRBV5-1, the J gene TRBJ2-1, with 12 nucleotides matching TRBD2. The CDR3 extends over 15 amino acids. Germline trimming cut 4 bases from V and 8 bases from J; bases unmatched to any gene: 7. Looked up from germline, CDR1 is SGHRS and CDR2 is YFSETQ. The CDR3 is CASSKRTSGVDEQFF. The CDR3 nucleotides read TGCGCCAGCAGCAAGAGGACTAGCGGGGTCGATGAGCAGTTCTTC.

The chain couples TRBV5-1 to TRBJ2-7, with D unclear. The CDR3 is 14 residues long. Per the germline V gene, CDR1 is SGHRS and CDR2 is YFSETQ. The V and J ends lost 0 bases and 5 bases respectively, with 12 bases between them. Here the CDR3 reads CASSLGLADHEQYF. CDR3 bases: TGCGCCAGCAGCTTGGGACTGGCCGACCACGAGCAGTACTTC.

The V gene is TRBV20-1, the J gene TRBJ2-7, with 8 bases fitting TRBD2. CDR1 and CDR2 (germline): DFQATT, SNEGSKA (reference sequence). This CDR3 has 14 amino acids. Losses at the gene ends were 3 bases for V and 0 bases for J; bases not matched to a gene: 4. This CDR3 is CSASPGGSSYEQYF. CDR3 in DNA: TGCAGTGCTAGTCCGGGAGGGTCCTCCTACGAGCAGTACTTC.

This clonotype came up a few times. The rearrangement joins TRBV7-9 to TRBJ2-5; 10 bases fit TRBD1. Trimming removed 6 bases from V and 5 bases from J; junction bases left unmatched: 6. The germline gives CDR1 SEHNR, CDR2 FQNEAQ (reference sequence). The CDR3 runs 14 residues. DNA for the CDR3: TGTGCCAGCAGTCGGACAGGGGGATGGGAGACCCAGTACTTC. Translating gives CASSRTGGWETQYF.

This clonotype was counted only a few times. CDR3: CASSLLLYRVSYNEQFF. The CDR3 coding sequence is TGTGCCAGCAGCTTACTCTTGTACAGGGTCTCCTACAATGAGCAGTTCTTC. The chain has TRBV7-2 and TRBJ2-1; D possibly corresponds to TRBD1 (6 bases). This CDR3 contains 17 residues. V shed 2 bases and J shed 0 bases, with 14 bases lying between them. CDR1 SGHTA and CDR2 FQGNSA come from the germline V gene.

The CDR3 sequence is CASSQGRASRSTDTQYF. Written as DNA, the CDR3 is TGCGCCAGCAGCCAAGGCAGGGCGTCCCGGAGCACAGATACGCAGTATTTT. The V gene is TRBV4-3, the J gene TRBJ2-3, with D maybe TRBD1 (5 bases). This CDR3 has 17 amino acids. Germline V gives CDR1 LGHNA, CDR2 YSLEER. The V and J ends lost 1 base and 0 bases respectively, with 14 bases between them.

This clonotype was recorded a few times. The chain links TRBV24-1 to TRBJ2-3; possibly TRBD1 or TRBD2 for D (5 bases each). V was shortened by 4 bases and J by 5 bases, with 24 bases between the two germline ends. The germline V gene encodes CDR1 KGHDR and CDR2 SFDVKD. CDR3 length: 18 amino acids. CDR3 in DNA: TGTGCCACCAGTGACAAAGGCTGGGACGGAAAGGCTAGAGATACGCAGTATTTT. This codes for CATSDKGWDGKARDTQYF.

Only a few counts were recorded for this clonotype. The chain combines TRBV27 with TRBJ2-3; TRBD1 matches 9 bases. CDR3 length: 16 amino acids. Unmatched junction bases numbered 7, after V lost 5 bases and J lost 1 base. Germline CDR1 MNHEY, CDR2 SMNVEV (reference sequence). CDR3 in amino acids: CASSTGGRAGTDTQYF. CDR3 sequence (DNA): TGTGCCAGCAGTACAGGGGGCAGGGCTGGCACAGATACGCAGTATTTT.

The rearrangement joins TRBV29-1 to TRBJ2-1, with a tentative D call TRBD2 (5 bases). The V end was cut by 2 bases, the J end by 8 bases, with 16 bases between. This CDR3 is 14 amino acids long. Per germline, CDR1 SQVTM and CDR2 ANQGSEA. The CDR3 spells CSVEWSGLVDEQFF. The CDR3 bases are TGCAGCGTTGAATGGTCGGGATTAGTCGATGAGCAGTTCTTC.

V is TRBV10-3 and J is TRBJ2-3; 8 bases agree with TRBD2. The junction had 11 bases not matched to a gene; V was cut back by 9 bases and J by 0 bases. Germline CDR1 and CDR2: ENHRY and SYGVKD. The CDR3 runs 16 residues. The CDR3 sequence: CAISSPASGSTDTQYF. CDR3 DNA: TGTGCCATTTCTTCCCCGGCTAGCGGGAGCACAGATACGCAGTATTTT.

The CDR3 here is CSASRSSYNEQFF. The CDR3 DNA reads TGCAGTGCTAGCAGGAGCTCCTACAATGAGCAGTTCTTC. The chain combines TRBV20-1 with TRBJ2-1, with D uncertain. Germline-derived CDR1 and CDR2 are DFQATT and SNEGSKA (reference sequence). CDR3 size: 13 residues. Trimming left V 3 bases short and J 0 bases short, with 6 bases between.

The rearrangement uses TRBV4-1 and TRBJ2-5, with D hard to call. Germline loops: CDR1 MGHRA, CDR2 YSYEKL. With 0 bases removed from V and 1 base from J, the gap between germline ends came to 6 bases. The CDR3 totals 14 residues. The CDR3 DNA follows: TGCGCCAGCAGCCAAGAGCAACGCCAAGAGACCCAGTACTTC. This encodes CASSQEQRQETQYF.

The chain carries TRBV2 and TRBJ2-1; TRBD2 matches 11 bases. This CDR3 spans 17 amino acids. Looked up from germline, CDR1 is SNHLY and CDR2 is FYNNEI. V lost 7 bases and J lost 4; bases outside the gene matches: 12. The CDR3 region is CASTEVTSGGRYNEQFF. CDR3 DNA sequence: TGTGCCAGCACCGAAGTTACTAGCGGGGGTCGTTACAATGAGCAGTTCTTC.

The J gene is TRBJ2-2, the V gene TRBV10-3; 9 nucleotides line up with TRBD2. Germline values: CDR1 ENHRY, CDR2 SYGVKD. The CDR3 contains 17 residues. V was clipped by 2 bases and J by 2 bases; unmatched bases: 6. CDR3 in DNA: TGTGCCATCAGTGAGGTGGCGGGAGGGCGAAACACCGGGGAGCTGTTTTTT. This gives the protein CAISEVAGGRNTGELFF.

The chain employs TRBV20-1 and TRBJ2-1; TRBD2 is a possible D gene (5 bases). The CDR3 spans 13 residues. Trimming removed 6 bases at V and 3 bases at J, with 12 bases between. CDR1 is DFQATT, CDR2 SNEGSKA, per germline (reference sequence). Here the CDR3 reads CSALTGIYNEQFF. CDR3 nucleotides: TGCAGTGCGTTAACGGGAATCTACAATGAGCAGTTCTTC.

In its sample, this clonotype was seen a few times. V gene TRBV10-3 combines with J gene TRBJ2-1; D ambiguous. CDR1 and CDR2 from the germline V gene are ENHRY and SYGVKD. Deletions cut 7 bases from V and 6 bases from J, with 7 bases between. This CDR3 contains 11 residues. The CDR3 is CAITAANEQFF. CDR3 DNA sequence: TGTGCCATCACGGCCGCCAATGAGCAGTTCTTC.

The chain has TRBV2 and TRBJ2-1, with D hard to call. Germline CDR1 reads SNHLY; CDR2 reads FYNNEI. This CDR3 region has 11 residues. V lost 7 bases to trimming and J lost 7 bases, with 8 bases between them. CDR3 nucleotide sequence: TGTGCCAGCATGGTTGGGAATGAGCAGTTCTTC. It is translated as CASMVGNEQFF.

This clonotype occurred a few times. This sequence joins TRBV5-1 and TRBJ2-1, with 9 bases identical to TRBD1. The CDR3 is 15 residues long. CDR1 is SGHRS and CDR2 is YFSETQ in the germline V gene. The V segment lost 3 bases and the J segment 2 bases; nucleotides outside the gene matches: 3. The CDR3 sequence: CASSWGQGPYNEQFF. The CDR3 bases are TGCGCCAGCAGCTGGGGACAGGGACCCTACAATGAGCAGTTCTTC.

A few counts support this clonotype. The chain recombines TRBV7-8 with TRBJ2-2; D gene unclear. CDR1 is SGHVS and CDR2 is FQNEAQ in the germline V gene. With 5 bases removed from V and 7 bases from J, the gap between germline ends came to 23 bases. The CDR3 loop spans 17 amino acids. This CDR3 is CASSPLFGEGPHGELFF. In DNA form, the CDR3 reads TGTGCCAGCAGCCCACTCTTTGGGGAAGGTCCCCACGGGGAGCTGTTTTTT.

The V and J genes are TRBV20-1 and TRBJ1-1, with D hard to call. Germline values: CDR1 DFQATT, CDR2 SNEGSKA (reference sequence). Trimming removed 1 base from V and 3 bases from J, with 9 bases in between. The length of the CDR3 is 13 residues. In DNA form, the CDR3 reads TGCAGTGCTAGAGTCGGAAGGGACACTGAAGCTTTCTTT. It specifies CSARVGRDTEAFF.

The chain employs TRBV5-1 and TRBJ2-1; tentative D call: TRBD1 (5 bases). CDR1 and CDR2 (germline): SGHRS, YFSETQ. The CDR3 runs 12 residues. The ends were cut back, 3 bases at V and 9 bases at J, with 10 bases in the middle. Here the CDR3 DNA reads TGCGCCAGCAGCTCGTGGGGCTCTGAGCAGTTCTTC. It is translated as CASSSWGSEQFF. Full variable domain (remainder filled in from reference TRBV5-1 and TRBJ2-1): KAGVTQTPRYLIKTRGQQVTLSCSPISGHRSVSWYQQTPGQGLQFLFEYFSETQRNKGNFPGRFSGRQFSNSRSEMNVSTLELGDSALYLCASSSWGSEQFFGPGTRLTVL.

The J gene is TRBJ2-1, the V gene TRBV6-1; 10 nucleotides align to TRBD2. The V gene's germline CDR1 is MNHNS and CDR2 SASEGT. The CDR3 length is 14 residues. Trimming took 7 bases from V and 6 from J; bases not matched to a gene: 6. CDR3 region: CASKTSGGANEQFF. The CDR3 bases are TGTGCCAGCAAGACCAGCGGGGGGGCCAATGAGCAGTTCTTC.

This clonotype came up a few times. V gene TRBV5-1 combines with J gene TRBJ2-5; D not resolved. Between the trimmed V and J ends, which lost 0 bases and 3 bases, there was a span of 6 bases. The length of the CDR3 is 13 residues. Germline CDR1 is SGHRS and CDR2 is YFSETQ. DNA for the CDR3: TGCGCCAGCAGCTTGGGGTCTGAAGAGACCCAGTACTTC. Residues: CASSLGSEETQYF.

The J gene is TRBJ2-1, the V gene TRBV7-2; weak D call: TRBD2 (5 bases). Trimming took 5 bases from V and 7 from J, leaving 15 bases between them. This CDR3 has 14 amino acids. Per the germline V gene, CDR1 is SGHTA and CDR2 is FQGNSA. The DNA of the CDR3 is TGTGCCAGCAGCCCCAACTTGCGCGGGAATGAGCAGTTCTTC. Translation gives CASSPNLRGNEQFF.